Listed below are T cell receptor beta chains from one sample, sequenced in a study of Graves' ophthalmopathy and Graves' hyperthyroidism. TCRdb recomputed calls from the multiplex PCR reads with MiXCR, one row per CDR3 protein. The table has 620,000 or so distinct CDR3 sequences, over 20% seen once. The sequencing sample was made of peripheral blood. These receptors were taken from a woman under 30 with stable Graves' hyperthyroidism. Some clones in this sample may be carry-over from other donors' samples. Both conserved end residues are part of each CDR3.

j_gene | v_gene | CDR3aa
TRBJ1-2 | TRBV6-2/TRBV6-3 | CASRKQVYGYTF
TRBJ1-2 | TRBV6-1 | CASSDAGGAYGYTF
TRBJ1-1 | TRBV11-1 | CASSLAKEVTEAFF
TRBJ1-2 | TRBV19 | CASRLQGLNYGYTF
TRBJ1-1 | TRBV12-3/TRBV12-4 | CASSFISGLNTEAFF
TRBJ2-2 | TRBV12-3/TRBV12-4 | CASGNREDTGELFF
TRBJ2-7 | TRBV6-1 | CATGGQSYEQYF
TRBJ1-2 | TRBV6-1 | CASRKGQGWDGYTF
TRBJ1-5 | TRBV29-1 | CSVGQGNNQPQHF
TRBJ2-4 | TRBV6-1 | CASSRDNIQYF
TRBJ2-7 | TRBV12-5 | CASGRDLPEQYF
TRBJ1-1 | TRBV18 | CASSPRFQNTEAFF
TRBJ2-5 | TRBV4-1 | CASSQSRGTQETQYF
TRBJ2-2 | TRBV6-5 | CASSYYLDRGGGELFF
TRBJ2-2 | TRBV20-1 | CSARDPTGSNTGELFF
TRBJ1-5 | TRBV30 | CAWSLKGRYQPQHF
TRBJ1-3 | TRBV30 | CAWSVGGGGNTIYF
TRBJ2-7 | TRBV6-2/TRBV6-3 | CASSPGTGGFNEQYF
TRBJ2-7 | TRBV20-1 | CSARASGRAYEQYF
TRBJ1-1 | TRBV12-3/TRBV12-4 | CASIPEGWTEAFF
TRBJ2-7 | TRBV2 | CASSVSWAGTDYEQYF
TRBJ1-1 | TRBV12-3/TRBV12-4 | CASLGRGAFF